This TCR beta chain comes out of a study of shared clonotypes between healthy human individuals (dated by TCRdb to the early 2020s). As for the study more broadly: Three men and a couple of women, aged 18 to 49 years, made up the cohort. For each donor, three plates each were used for CD4 naive and CD4 memory, two plates were used for CD8 naive, and one plate was used for CD8 memory. Blood TCR repertoires of several healthy adults were deeply sequenced to estimate repertoire size and the extent of clonotype sharing between individuals. Different laboratories and diverse techniques were used to prepare libraries and sequence TCR repertoires, to increase sequencing depth and limit assay-specific biases. Between about 0.94 and 10 billion PBMCs per donor were obtained by leukapheresis. The paper's findings and limits, for the study overall: Approximately 5% of naive CD4, more than 3% of naive CD8, about 2.5% of memory CD4, and around 0.4% of memory CD8 clonotypes were shared across a few donors. The small number of donors limited the genetic and exposure-history diversity represented. Pairwise subsampling indicated that sequencing depth was expected to affect the degree of clonotype sharing among donors. Incomplete sequencing was indicated by rarefaction of sorted-subset datasets, despite the large sequencing depth. Larger estimated clonotype richness was generally found for naive subsets than for memory subsets. Sampling was limited to blood, and TCR repertoires in tissue likely differ from TCR repertoires in blood. Compared with non-shared clonotypes, the clonotypes found in all four sorted-subset donors had higher generation probabilities.

Notes on this clone: There is no known antigen for this receptor. Per-nucleotide qualities are absent, and no much larger clonotype sits a single base away.

TCR CDR3 regions were amplified from genomic DNA by multiplex PCR using the deep immunoSEQ assay. Extracted genomic DNA from each cell subset was distributed evenly across all wells of several immunoSEQ 96-well plates, and each plate was treated as a replicate. For sorted subsets, about 200 ng genomic DNA, equal to approximately 30,000 T cell genomes, was loaded into each replicate PCR. Purified libraries were measured with a Qubit 3.0 fluorometer, size-checked on a Bioanalyzer 2100, and measured again with the KAPA Library Quantification kit. Each immunoSEQ 96-well plate was sequenced on its own single-read 150-cycle Illumina NextSeq 550 flow cell. The source study handled its data this way. Because the immunoSEQ output held only junctional sequences and lacked quality scores, the filtering could not match the filtering applied to full-length reads. To assign V/J genes and CDR3, sequences were annotated using PyIR, a Python wrapper for IgBLAST v1.9, with IMGT germline references. Reads were removed for weak V/J assignments (E-value above 1e-6), missing CDR3, stop codons, out-of-frame junctions, or ambiguous translated residues. V3J clonotypes were defined by identical inferred V gene, J gene, and CDR3 amino acid sequence. The percentage overlap between two repertoires was calculated by dividing the number of shared unique clonotypes by the size of the smaller repertoire. RTK rarefaction, the Chao1 estimator, and Recon v2.1 estimates of unobserved clonotypes were used to assess repertoire richness. For all TCRbeta clonotypes obtained by the gDNA method from a few donors, generation probabilities were computed with OLGA. TCRdb took this table from immuneACCESS and kept in-frame rearrangements with V and J called. Such tables lack part of the clones; where checked against another copy, unresolved V genes explain under half of the gap, and the rest is unexplained. V, J and clone size are those of that table, while D and trimming were read from the DNA. A total of just over 2,000,000 clones appear in this sample, roughly 94% of them only once. 0.1% to 0.15% of the sample goes to the ten largest clones.

The CDR1 and CDR2 encoded by the germline V gene are MNHNS and SASEGT. V has 11 bases trimmed and J has 4 bases trimmed; junction bases matching no gene number 9. Spanning cysteine to phenylalanine, the CDR3 consists of 14 amino acids. The sequence is cut down to CDR3 DNA, 42 bases in frame from base 1. The donors were healthy, HIV-negative adults with no recently reported acute infections or vaccinations. Every donor was a Caucasian adult living in Nashville, Tennessee, USA. Magnetic negative selection was used to enrich CD4+ T cells, after which naive cells were positively selected on CD45RA and the negative fraction became the memory subset. Blood was obtained by leukapheresis, after which PBMCs were separated by Ficoll-Histopaque density gradient centrifugation and cryopreserved in liquid nitrogen vapor phase. Purity and quantity of every magnetically sorted T cell population were checked by analytical flow cytometry. Each sorted fraction had its genomic DNA isolated and then quantified by UV absorbance on a Nanodrop 2000c.

The sequenced sample was naive CD4+ T cells sorted from blood. This specimen's cell subset or site label, interpreted: CD45RA+ positively selected. The rearrangement joined TRBV6-1 to TRBJ2-2; the junction holds 8 bases that match TRBD2. The source is a man aged 18-30 years in good health. The DNA sequence reads TGTGCCGGCCAAGGACTAGCCTTCACCGGGGAGCTGTTTTTT. Its amino acids are CAGQGLAFTGELFF.